A single sample is the source of the 21 T cell receptor beta chains below, sequenced in a study of regulatory T cells in long-lasting Graves disease. Time point in this sample: newly diagnosed GD, antithyroid drugs for less than 3 months. Construction of the TCR library relied on RNA isolated from PBMCs. Investigators prepared the TCR beta libraries by applying iRepertoire HTBI primers and Arm-PCR of CDR3 regions. TCRdb re-called the multiplex PCR reads with MiXCR, one entry per CDR3 protein. The table lists about 400,000 distinct CDR3 sequences, around 15% of them singletons, with about 20% in the top ten. Specimen: peripheral blood mononuclear cells (PBMCs), collected at new diagnosis, from a patient treated with antithyroid drugs. Receptors were obtained from a female donor with Graves disease.

Notes on this clonotype: A much bigger clone sits one base away, suggesting this may be a read error. This is likely a read error, given that the CDR3 carries no conserved phenylalanine or tryptophan at its end. V and J are TRBV7-9 and TRBJ1-2; 7 bases match TRBD1. Looked up from germline, CDR1 is SEHNR and CDR2 is FQNEAQ (reference sequence). After removal of 1 base from V and 9 bases from J, the junction contained 20 bases not matched to a gene. The CDR3 spans 18 residues. This CDR3 reads CASSLDSGDSALMRSYTS. CDR3 bases: TGTGCCAGCAGCTTAGATTCCGGGGACAGTGCTTTAATGAGGAGCTACACCTCC.

This clonotype was counted at least ten times. The chain links TRBV28 to TRBJ2-1; the D call may be TRBD1 or TRBD2 (5 bases each). The CDR3 consists of 15 residues. Trimming removed 7 bases at V and 5 bases at J, with 18 bases between. From germline, CDR1 is MDHEN and CDR2 SYDVKM. The CDR3 sequence is CASTPAGTADNEQFF. The CDR3 nucleotides are TGTGCCAGCACCCCGGCCGGGACGGCAGACAATGAGCAGTTCTTC.

The rearrangement uses TRBV5-1 and TRBJ2-6; TRBD1 is a possible D gene (7 bases). CDR1 and CDR2 from the germline V gene are SGHRS and YFSETQ. V was shortened by 7 bases and J by 6 bases, with 23 bases between the two germline ends. The CDR3 runs to 17 residues. The CDR3 sequence: CASSQGGLSGAANVLTF. The CDR3 bases are TGCGCCAGCTCCCAGGGGGGCCTCTCTGGGGCGGCCAACGTCCTGACTTTC.

The sample holds many counts of this clonotype. The chain has TRBV10-3 and TRBJ1-2, with a weak D call TRBD1 (6 bases). The V gene's germline CDR1 is ENHRY and CDR2 SYGVKD. V shed 10 bases and J shed 0 bases, with 18 bases lying between them. The CDR3 totals 15 residues. CDR3: CATQGRGSTNYGYTF. Written as DNA, the CDR3 is TGTGCCACCCAGGGGAGGGGGAGCACTAACTATGGCTACACCTTC.

This clonotype occurred many times. The chain couples TRBV11-2 to TRBJ2-1; D is uncertain. There are 15 residues in the CDR3. The germline V gene encodes CDR1 SGHAT and CDR2 FQNNGV. The V end lost 0 bases, the J end lost 6 bases, and 12 bases lay between the germline ends. The CDR3 spells CASSLDPGNPNEQFF. The CDR3 DNA is TGTGCCAGCAGCTTAGATCCCGGCAACCCCAATGAGCAGTTCTTC.

At least ten counts were recorded for this clonotype. The gene calls are TRBV2 and TRBJ1-2; tentative D call: TRBD1 (6 bases). Germline lookup yields CDR1 SNHLY and CDR2 FYNNEI. CDR3 size: 14 residues. Deletions cut 4 bases from V and 6 bases from J, with 15 bases between. CDR3 DNA: TGTGCCAGCAGTGTTTTAAGGTCAGGGGATGGCTACACCTTC. Translated: CASSVLRSGDGYTF.

This clonotype was picked up one time. Since no conserved phenylalanine or tryptophan closes the CDR3, a read error is the likely cause. This chain's CDR3 is CSARGPAGGRSYEQYL. DNA for the CDR3: TGCAGTGCTAGAGGTCCGGCGGGAGGCAGATCCTACGAGCAGTACCTC. The chain has TRBV20-1 and TRBJ2-7; TRBD2 aligns across 8 bases. Germline V gene data show CDR1 as DFQATT and CDR2 as SNEGSKA (reference sequence). V was pared by 1 base and J by 1 base, with 9 bases of the junction left unmatched. The CDR3 is 16 amino acids.

This clonotype occurred many times. This chain uses TRBV4-3 with TRBJ2-1; D remains ambiguous. The CDR3 extends over 14 amino acids. Germline CDR1 is LGHNA and CDR2 is YSLEER. V lost 1 base and J 5 bases, leaving 9 bases between the germline ends. The CDR3 nucleotides are TGCGCCAGCAGCCAAGGGATTAAGGACAATGAGCAGTTCTTC. Translated, it gives CASSQGIKDNEQFF.

The chain carries TRBV10-3 and TRBJ2-1, with 8 bases aligning to TRBD1. The assigned J gene may be wrong: the sequence end matches TRBJ2-5 better. Germline values: CDR1 ENHRY, CDR2 SYGVKD. CDR3 length: 14 amino acids. CDR3 loop: CAISEGQGEETQYF. The CDR3 DNA follows: TGTGCCATCAGTGAGGGACAGGGAGAAGAGACCCAGTACTTC.

This clonotype was seen only a few times. The chain has TRBV29-1 and TRBJ1-1; no clear D gene. Germline V CDR1 and CDR2: SQVTM, ANQGSEA. Trimming left V 0 bases short and J 6 bases short, with 11 bases between. The CDR3 is made up of 13 amino acids. Here the CDR3 DNA reads TGCAGCGTTGAAGATTATAGCGGGGCTGAAGCTTTCTTT. It is translated as CSVEDYSGAEAFF.

This clonotype has more than one count but fewer than ten. The chain is built from TRBV10-3 and TRBJ2-1; D is perhaps TRBD1 (6 bases). Per the germline V gene, CDR1 is ENHRY and CDR2 is SYGVKD. This CDR3 region has 12 residues. Trimming removed 9 bases at V and 3 bases at J, with 9 bases between. The CDR3, as DNA: TGTGCCATACGGGACATCTACAATGAGCAGTTCTTC. This gives the protein CAIRDIYNEQFF.

This clonotype was observed a few times. The V call is TRBV5-1, the J call TRBJ1-3, with D maybe TRBD1 (6 bases). Trimming shortened V by 4 bases and J by 0 bases, and 17 bases separated the two germline ends. The germline V gene has CDR1 SGHRS and CDR2 YFSETQ. The CDR3 covers 17 residues. This CDR3 is CASSRDTGRLSGNTIYF. For the CDR3, the DNA is TGCGCCAGCAGCCGGGACACAGGACGCCTCTCTGGAAACACCATATATTTT.

There are many counts of this clonotype. The genes are TRBV7-9 and TRBJ2-5; a weak D match, TRBD1 (6 bases). The CDR3 totals 15 residues. Germline V lookup: CDR1 SEHNR, CDR2 FQNEAQ (reference sequence). Trimming stripped 5 bases from V and 7 bases from J, with 20 bases between. CDR3: CASSPWDTGHGTQYF. DNA for the CDR3: TGTGCCAGCAGCCCGTGGGACACGGGTCATGGGACCCAGTACTTC. Full variable domain (rest looked up from reference TRBV7-9 and TRBJ2-5): DTGVSQNPRHKITKRGQNVTFRCDPISEHNRLYWYRQTLGQGPEFLTYFQNEAQLEKSRLLSDRFSAERPKGSFSTLEIQRTEQGDSAMYLCASSPWDTGHGTQYFGPGTRLLVL.

This clonotype was recorded at least ten times. This chain uses TRBV11-3 with TRBJ2-7; D gene uncertain. The CDR3 is 14 amino acids. Germline V gene sequence: CDR1 SGHNT, CDR2 YENEEA. Trimming left V 4 bases short and J 0 bases short, with 10 bases between. The CDR3 DNA is TGTGCCAGCAGCTCGGCGTCTAGCTCCTACGAGCAGTACTTC. It is translated as CASSSASSSYEQYF.

This clonotype showed up many times. The chain couples TRBV10-3 to TRBJ2-1, with TRBD2 matching over 7 bases. The trim removed 9 bases at V and 8 bases at J, leaving 7 bases unmatched. Germline loops: CDR1 ENHRY, CDR2 SYGVKD. The CDR3 sequence is 12 residues long. CDR3 DNA: TGTGCCATGGGGGGGGGGGACGATGAGCAGTTCTTC. This sequence encodes CAMGGGDDEQFF.

The chain employs TRBV6-2 or TRBV6-3 and TRBJ1-5; D is undetermined. The length of the CDR3 is 14 residues. CDR1 and CDR2 (germline): MNHEY, SVGEGT. V dropped 6 bases and J dropped 9 bases, with 18 bases sitting between them. In nucleotides, the CDR3 is TGTGCCAGCAGCCGCTCGACCTCCGAGTCGCCCCAGCATTTT. It yields the protein CASSRSTSESPQHF.

This clonotype showed up many times. The genes are TRBV2 and TRBJ2-3; D gene uncertain. CDR3 length: 13 residues. V was pared by 1 base and J by 4 bases, with 6 bases between. Germline loops: CDR1 SNHLY, CDR2 FYNNEI. This CDR3 is CASSEEFADTQYF. CDR3 DNA sequence: TGTGCCAGCAGTGAAGAATTCGCAGATACGCAGTATTTT.

This clonotype has ten or more counts. This sequence joins TRBV12-3 or TRBV12-4 and TRBJ2-1; 7 bases are shared with TRBD2. CDR3 length: 13 residues. Germline trimming cut 4 bases from V and 7 bases from J; bases unmatched to any gene: 4. The DNA for the CDR3 is TGTGCCAGCAGTTGGGGACTACCGAATGAGCAGTTCTTC. This gives the protein CASSWGLPNEQFF.

This clonotype was picked up many times. The chain employs TRBV5-1 and TRBJ2-4; the match to TRBD1 covers 7 bases. Germline V gene lookup returns CDR1 SGHRS and CDR2 YFSETQ. V dropped 3 bases and J dropped 0; count of bases not matched to a gene: 9. The CDR3 loop spans 17 amino acids. The CDR3 nucleotides read TGCGCCAGCAGCTCAGACAGGGCGGCCATAGCCAAAAACATTCAGTACTTC. Its translation is CASSSDRAAIAKNIQYF.

The rearrangement links TRBV9 to TRBJ2-3; TRBD2 is a possible D gene (5 bases). Trimming removed 3 bases from V and 0 bases from J, with 11 bases in between. Germline V gives CDR1 SGDLS, CDR2 YYNGEE. This CDR3 comprises 15 residues. This CDR3 reads CASSEDGVSTDTQYF. CDR3 sequence (DNA): TGTGCCAGCAGCGAAGACGGGGTTAGCACAGATACGCAGTATTTT.

This clonotype was recorded many times. The rearrangement links TRBV27 to TRBJ1-2; tentatively, D is TRBD1 (6 bases). The CDR3 contains 17 residues. Germline V CDR1 and CDR2: MNHEY, SMNVEV (reference sequence). Trimming stripped 6 bases from V and 8 bases from J, with 28 bases between. In nucleotides, the CDR3 is TGTGCCAGCAGATATATAAGAACCAGGGACAACTCAGTGGGCTACACCTTC. This encodes CASRYIRTRDNSVGYTF.